A single sample gave rise to the 3 T cell receptor beta chains below, sequenced in a study of blood T cell repertoires in COVID-19. Sequenced by immunoSEQ multiplex PCR; TCRdb stores in-frame clones only, minus some. The sample gives 300,000 to 450,000 clones, around 87% of which show up once; approximately 2.4% is in the top ten. The sequenced sample consisted of peripheral blood. Receptor source: an older woman with COVID-19, enrolled during active disease.

The chain uses TRBV18 and TRBJ2-7, with D tentatively TRBD1 (6 bases). V was clipped by 2 bases and J by 3 bases, with 11 bases between them. Germline assignment: CDR1 KGHSH and CDR2 LQKENI. The CDR3 consists of 14 residues. CDR3 bases: TGTGCCAGCTCACCAGACGGGACACTCTACGAGCAGTACTTC. As protein: CASSPDGTLYEQYF.

The V gene is TRBV28, the J gene TRBJ1-1; the match to TRBD1 covers 7 bases. Trimming at V came to 0 bases and at J to 3 bases, leaving 4 bases not matched to a gene. The CDR3 is 15 amino acids. Germline loops: CDR1 MDHEN, CDR2 SYDVKM. The CDR3 nucleotides are TGTGCCAGCAGTTTATGGGGACAGATCCACACTGAAGCTTTCTTT. It yields the protein CASSLWGQIHTEAFF.

The J gene is TRBJ1-6, the V gene TRBV9, with D possibly being TRBD1 (6 bases). Per the germline V gene, CDR1 is SGDLS and CDR2 is YYNGEE. CDR3 length equals 14 residues. The V end lost 1 base, the J end lost 7 bases, and 9 bases lay between the germline ends. As DNA, the CDR3 is TGTGCCAGCAGCGTATTCACAGGGAATTCACCCCTCCACTTT. Residues: CASSVFTGNSPLHF.